These 10 T cell receptor beta chains came from one sample sequenced in a study of control samples from healthy donors and cancer patients. Measured with immunoSEQ multiplex PCR; TCRdb has only the in-frame clones, and not every one. The sample records roughly 120,000 clones, 88% being singletons. Source material: blood. The receptors stem from a woman in her seventies in good health.

The chain has TRBV25-1 and TRBJ2-5; weak D call: TRBD2 (6 bases). The germline gives CDR1 MGHDK, CDR2 SYGVNS. This CDR3 has 13 amino acids. Trimming took off 6 bases at V and 5 bases at J, with 13 bases between the two ends. The DNA of the CDR3 is TGTGCCAGCAGCCGCGGGGAGGCGGAGACCCAGTACTTC. Translating gives CASSRGEAETQYF.

The CDR3 DNA follows: TGTGCCAGCAGTGGTCAGCGGGGCCGGGATACGCAGTATTTT. Its protein is CASSGQRGRDTQYF. The chain employs TRBV2 and TRBJ2-3; 7 bases are shared with TRBD2. The V and J ends lost 4 bases and 6 bases, in that order; junction bases with no gene match: 7. The CDR3 sequence is 14 residues long. Germline CDR1 reads SNHLY; CDR2 reads FYNNEI.

In the case of this clone: An end of the junction does not agree with germline; a read error may underlie this. This chain links TRBV10-3 with TRBJ1-1; D gene unclear. This CDR3 has 11 residues. Germline CDR1 ENHRY, CDR2 SYGVKD. The CDR3 is CAIKNSDLAFF. CDR3 in DNA: TGTGCTATCAAAAACAGCGACTTGGCTTTCTTT.

The chain combines TRBV7-2 with TRBJ1-5; no clear D gene. V dropped 7 bases and J dropped 2 bases, with 12 bases sitting between them. From germline, CDR1 is SGHTA and CDR2 FQGNSA. This CDR3 is 14 amino acids long. CDR3 in DNA: TGTGCCAGCAAATCACTGGTGGGCAATCAGCCCCAGCATTTT. As protein: CASKSLVGNQPQHF.

V gene TRBV7-8 combines with J gene TRBJ1-1; the match to TRBD1 covers 8 bases. Trimming cost V 6 bases and J 4 bases; bases outside gene matches: 4. Germline V CDR1 and CDR2: SGHVS, FQNEAQ. The CDR3 is 13 residues long. The DNA of the CDR3 is TGTGCCAGCAGTTTCGACAGGGGCACTGAAGCTTTCTTT. Translating gives CASSFDRGTEAFF.

The gene calls are TRBV19 and TRBJ1-6; 8 nucleotides align to TRBD1. The germline CDR1 and CDR2 sequences are LNHDA and SQIVND (reference sequence). J gave up 6 bases and V 5 bases, and 12 bases lay outside the gene matches. The CDR3 is made up of 17 amino acids. CDR3 sequence (DNA): TGTGCCAGTAGTGTCGGCCGGGACAGGATACCTAATTCACCCCTCCACTTT. Its translation is CASSVGRDRIPNSPLHF.

The rearrangement uses TRBV7-8 and TRBJ2-5, with TRBD2 matching 12 bases. CDR3 length: 17 residues. V was pared by 3 bases and J by 2 bases, with 7 bases of the junction left unmatched. CDR1 and CDR2 (germline): SGHVS, FQNEAQ. CDR3 loop: CASSFGPGLAGQETQYF. CDR3 DNA: TGTGCCAGCAGCTTCGGACCGGGACTAGCGGGTCAAGAGACCCAGTACTTC.

CDR3 sequence reads: CASSLRAGLNTEAFF. The CDR3 DNA reads as TGTGCCAGCAGTTTAAGGGCAGGCCTGAACACTGAAGCTTTCTTT. V is TRBV27 and J is TRBJ1-1; D unclear. This CDR3 spans 15 amino acids. Trimming pared 2 bases from V and 0 bases from J, leaving 10 bases between. Germline V gene sequence: CDR1 MNHEY, CDR2 SMNVEV (reference sequence).

The V call is TRBV29-1, the J call TRBJ1-3, with 10 bases aligning to TRBD1. CDR3 length: 16 residues. Germline CDR1 SQVTM, CDR2 ANQGSEA. The V segment lost 7 bases and the J segment 1 base; nucleotides outside the gene matches: 10. The CDR3 loop is CSAAKDRGTSGNTIYF. The DNA of the CDR3 is TGCAGCGCCGCCAAGGACAGGGGGACATCTGGAAACACCATATATTTT.

A few counts support this clone. Here the CDR3 reads CASSSGQGERGYTF. The CDR3 DNA follows: TGTGCCAGCAGCTCGGGACAGGGGGAACGAGGCTACACCTTC. The genes are TRBV7-2 and TRBJ1-2, with 11 nucleotides matching TRBD1. Germline assignment: CDR1 SGHTA and CDR2 FQGNSA. The CDR3 spans 14 residues. V trimming: 4 bases; J trimming: 8 bases; junction bases outside the gene matches: 6.